This note documents a single T cell receptor beta chain sequence. No antigen is known for it. Sequenced by immunoSEQ multiplex PCR; TCRdb stores in-frame clones only, minus some. The sample has roughly 43,000 clones, about 88% seen once. As to time point: week 23, last vaccination. In the vaccine, a single dose held 300 ug of the mutant IDH1 20-mer peptide, along with topical imiquimod. V dropped 5 bases and J dropped 5; count of bases not matched to a gene: 14. CDR3 length: 17 residues. The data were taken from a study of a mutant IDH1 vaccine in newly diagnosed glioma. For the study at large: Eight vaccinations were given in weeks 1, 3, 5, 7, 11, 15, 19 and 23. Investigators started vaccination 4-6 weeks after radiotherapy alone, or with temozolomide cycles. Most patients had received both radiotherapy and temozolomide, the prior options being radiotherapy, temozolomide, or both.

General study findings and limits: Researchers report vaccine-induced immune responses in about 93% of patients.

This receptor was obtained from a woman between 18 and 29 years old with glioma. Some clones in this sample may be carry-over from other donors' samples. Here the sequenced sample was PBMCs, taken from a glioma patient whose treatment included an IDH1 peptide vaccine. V and J are TRBV5-3 and TRBJ1-4, with 8 bases identical to TRBD1. TRBV5-3 has ORF status, its function being uncertain. The CDR3 nucleotides read TGTGCCAGAAGACACGGTCCCTCGACAGGGGAGAATGAAAAACTGTTTTTT. This gives the protein CARRHGPSTGENEKLFF.